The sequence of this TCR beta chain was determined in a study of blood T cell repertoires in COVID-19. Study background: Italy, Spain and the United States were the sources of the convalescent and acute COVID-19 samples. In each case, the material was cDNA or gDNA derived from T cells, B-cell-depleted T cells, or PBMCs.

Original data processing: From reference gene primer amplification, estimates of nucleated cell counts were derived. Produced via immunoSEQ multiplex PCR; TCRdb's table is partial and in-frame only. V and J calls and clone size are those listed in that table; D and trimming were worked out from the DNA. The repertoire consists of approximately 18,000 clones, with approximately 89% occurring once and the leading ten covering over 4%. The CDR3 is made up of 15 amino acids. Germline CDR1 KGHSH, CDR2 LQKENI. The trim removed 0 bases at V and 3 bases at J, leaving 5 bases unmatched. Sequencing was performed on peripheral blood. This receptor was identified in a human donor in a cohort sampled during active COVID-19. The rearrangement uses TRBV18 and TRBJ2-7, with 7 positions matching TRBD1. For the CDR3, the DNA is TGTGCCAGCTCACCACCCGGACAGGCGATCTACGAGCAGTACTTC. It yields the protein CASSPPGQAIYEQYF.